The 32 T cell receptor beta chains listed next were all sequenced from one sample in a study of post-analysis software for immune sequencing data. General study findings and limits: Among several TRBV segments more frequent in patients than controls were TRBV5-6, TRBV5-1 and TRBV20-1.

The antigens for these receptors are not known. Unique-molecular-identifier-tagged TCR beta cDNA libraries were used. TCRdb called the PCR reads again in MiXCR, with one record for every CDR3 protein. The sample shows hundreds of thousands of distinct CDR3 sequences, around 27% of them seen only once. Sequenced input: blood. The receptors come from a girl aged 5-17 years with multiple sclerosis.

V is TRBV29-1 and J is TRBJ2-7; 8 nucleotides align to TRBD1. Germline CDR1 SQVTM, CDR2 ANQGSEA. This CDR3 region has 15 residues. The V and J ends lost 4 bases and 5 bases, in that order; junction bases with no gene match: 13. The CDR3 loop is CSVGGSLDRAHEQYF. Written as DNA, the CDR3 is TGCAGCGTTGGGGGGAGTTTGGACAGGGCTCACGAGCAGTACTTC.

This clonotype was counted between two and nine times. Its ends do not fully match the called genes, so a read error is possible. The V call is TRBV7-9, the J call TRBJ2-1; D gene ambiguous. The CDR3 extends over 12 amino acids. Germline CDR1 and CDR2: SEHNR and FQNEAQ (reference sequence). The CDR3 nucleotides read TGTGCCAACAGCCCCCGGGTCACCGAGCAGTTCTTC. It specifies CANSPRVTEQFF.

In this sample, this clonotype turned up a few times. The V call is TRBV7-9, the J call TRBJ2-5; the D gene is possibly TRBD2 (6 bases). V was clipped by 5 bases and J by 3 bases, with 13 bases between them. The germline V gene encodes CDR1 SEHNR and CDR2 FQNEAQ (reference sequence). The CDR3 is 14 amino acids. This CDR3 reads CASSRGTGEETQYF. CDR3 nucleotides: TGTGCCAGCAGCCGGGGGACGGGGGAAGAGACCCAGTACTTC.

This clonotype was recorded a few times. This chain joins TRBV4-3 and TRBJ2-3; TRBD2 might be the D (7 bases). The CDR3 totals 16 residues. V was shortened by 4 bases and J by 0 bases, with 14 bases between the two germline ends. Looked up from germline, CDR1 is LGHNA and CDR2 is YSLEER. Written as DNA, the CDR3 is TGCGCCAGCAGCCCGGGGGGCAGAACTAGCACAGATACGCAGTATTTT. Protein product: CASSPGGRTSTDTQYF.

This clonotype came up a few times. The junction differs from germline at one of its ends, possibly a read error. This chain joins TRBV10-3 and TRBJ2-1; 12 positions match TRBD2. The CDR3 length is 17 residues. Germline V lookup: CDR1 ENHRY, CDR2 SYGVKD. The CDR3 reads CVISESTGLAGYNEQFF. The CDR3 bases are TGTGTCATCAGTGAGTCCACCGGACTAGCGGGGTACAATGAGCAGTTCTTC.

The chain uses TRBV28 and TRBJ2-4; 7 bases line up with TRBD1. Germline V lookup: CDR1 MDHEN, CDR2 SYDVKM. The CDR3 length is 15 residues. V was clipped by 5 bases and J by 6 bases; unmatched bases: 10. The CDR3 bases are TGTGCCAGCAGTCCCCTCCGGGACAGACTAAACATTCAGTACTTC. As protein: CASSPLRDRLNIQYF.

This clonotype was seen a few times. The genes are TRBV5-1 and TRBJ2-5, with a weak D call TRBD2 (6 bases). V was trimmed by 2 bases and J by 2 bases, leaving 10 bases between them. The length of the CDR3 is 14 residues. Per the germline V gene, CDR1 is SGHRS and CDR2 is YFSETQ. CDR3 residues: CASSFWDSQETQYF. In DNA, the CDR3 is TGCGCCAGCAGCTTCTGGGACTCACAAGAGACCCAGTACTTC.

This chain uses TRBV5-5 with TRBJ2-5; possible D gene TRBD2, 5 bases. Between the trimmed V and J ends, which lost 3 bases and 7 bases, there was a span of 7 bases. There are 11 residues in the CDR3. The V gene's germline CDR1 is SGHKS and CDR2 YYEKEE (reference sequence). CDR3 in amino acids: CASSYRGTQYF. The CDR3 DNA follows: TGTGCCAGCAGCTACCGGGGGACCCAGTACTTC.

The chain carries TRBV11-2 and TRBJ2-7; 16 nucleotides align to TRBD2. Trimming removed 4 bases from V and 1 base from J; junction bases left unmatched: 19. This CDR3 contains 22 residues. Looked up from germline, CDR1 is SGHAT and CDR2 is FQNNGV. The CDR3 sequence is CASSSRAPGLAGGQRRSYEQYF. The CDR3 coding sequence is TGTGCCAGCAGCTCCCGTGCCCCGGGACTAGCGGGAGGGCAACGGCGTTCCTACGAGCAGTACTTC.

This clonotype has a handful of counts. The V and J genes are TRBV5-1 and TRBJ2-1, with TRBD2 matching 12 bases. Germline-derived CDR1 and CDR2 are SGHRS and YFSETQ. This CDR3 has 18 residues. The V and J ends lost 3 bases and 2 bases, in that order; junction bases with no gene match: 9. The DNA for the CDR3 is TGCGCCAGCAGCTATGGACTAGCGGGGATGACGACCTACAATGAGCAGTTCTTC. The encoded protein is CASSYGLAGMTTYNEQFF.

The chain recombines TRBV6-6 with TRBJ1-5; 9 nucleotides agree with TRBD1. Germline CDR1 and CDR2: MNHNY and SVGAGI (reference sequence). The CDR3 has 15 residues. V lost 2 bases and J lost 4; bases outside the gene matches: 3. CDR3 in amino acids: CASSYGQGPNQPQHF. DNA of the CDR3: TGTGCCAGCAGTTACGGACAGGGGCCGAATCAGCCCCAGCATTTT.

This chain joins TRBV29-1 and TRBJ2-7, with D possibly being TRBD2 (5 bases). Germline V gives CDR1 SQVTM, CDR2 ANQGSEA. Trimming left V 8 bases short and J 7 bases short, with 18 bases between. CDR3 length equals 12 residues. The CDR3 coding sequence is TGCAGCATTTTTAGGACTGGGAATGAGCAGTACTTC. This codes for CSIFRTGNEQYF.

This clonotype was seen a few times. V and J are TRBV6-2 or TRBV6-3 and TRBJ1-1; TRBD1 matches at 7 bases. Germline V CDR1 and CDR2: MNHEY, SVGEGT. The CDR3 contains 15 residues. The ends lost 4 bases at V and 1 base at J; junction bases unmatched: 6. CDR3 in amino acids: CASSSLTGRNTEAFF. The CDR3 bases are TGTGCCAGCAGTTCGCTGACAGGGAGGAACACTGAAGCTTTCTTT.

The gene calls are TRBV5-1 and TRBJ2-5; D is possibly TRBD1 (5 bases). CDR3 length: 16 residues. Germline V gene sequence: CDR1 SGHRS, CDR2 YFSETQ. V was pared by 2 bases and J by 2 bases, with 16 bases between. The CDR3 sequence: CASSLGHGALQETQYF. The CDR3 DNA reads TGCGCCAGCAGCTTAGGTCATGGGGCCCTACAAGAGACCCAGTACTTC.

This clonotype was seen a handful of times. The rearrangement links TRBV6-2 or TRBV6-3 to TRBJ2-1, with TRBD2 identical over 7 bases. The CDR3 has 13 amino acids. Germline values: CDR1 MNHEY, CDR2 SVGEGT. Trimming took 5 bases from V and 5 from J; bases not matched to a gene: 3. The CDR3 is CASSRGVHNEQFF. Here the CDR3 DNA reads TGTGCCAGCAGTCGGGGGGTCCACAATGAGCAGTTCTTC.

The V and J genes are TRBV4-1 and TRBJ1-6, with 9 bases aligning to TRBD1. J lost 8 bases, V lost 0 bases, and 11 bases had no gene match. Germline V gene sequence: CDR1 MGHRA, CDR2 YSYEKL. CDR3 length: 18 amino acids. CDR3 loop: CASSQEDSGQGFYSPLHF. In DNA form, the CDR3 reads TGCGCCAGCAGCCAAGAGGACTCGGGACAGGGCTTTTATTCACCCCTCCACTTT.

This clonotype has a handful of counts. The genes are TRBV20-1 and TRBJ2-5, with 10 bases matching TRBD2. The CDR3 is 17 residues long. J was trimmed by 0 bases and V by 0 bases; bases with no gene match: 7. The germline gives CDR1 DFQATT, CDR2 SNEGSKA (reference sequence). The CDR3 nucleotides are TGCAGTGCTAGAGATCTGGCTAGCGGGGGATACCAAGAGACCCAGTACTTC. Amino acid sequence: CSARDLASGGYQETQYF.

In its sample, this clonotype was seen a few times. The chain links TRBV12-3 or TRBV12-4 to TRBJ2-3, with 7 bases fitting TRBD2. The CDR3 sequence is 16 residues long. V shed 5 bases and J 3 bases; nucleotides not matched to a gene: 11. The CDR3 bases are TGTGCCAGCAGTGCCACCCACGGGAGGTCGACAGATACGCAGTATTTT. It specifies CASSATHGRSTDTQYF.

Comments on this clonotype: The germline gene is not matched at one end of the junction; a read error may be the cause. The chain recombines TRBV12-3 or TRBV12-4 with TRBJ2-7; D might be TRBD1 (6 bases). The CDR3 length is 15 residues. CDR3 nucleotides: TGTGCCCGCAGTTTCAGGGGCAGAGAAACCTACGAGCAGTACTTC. Encoded protein: CARSFRGRETYEQYF.

The V call is TRBV9, the J call TRBJ2-1; D possibly corresponds to TRBD1 (6 bases). This CDR3 region has 15 residues. CDR1 is SGDLS and CDR2 is YYNGEE in the germline V gene. V was clipped by 3 bases and J by 0 bases, with 10 bases between them. Here the CDR3 DNA reads TGTGCCAGCAGCGCACAGGGAGACTCCTACAATGAGCAGTTCTTC. This codes for CASSAQGDSYNEQFF.

This clonotype was seen only a few times. This sequence joins TRBV29-1 and TRBJ2-5; 9 nucleotides align to TRBD2. The CDR3 loop spans 13 amino acids. Germline V CDR1 and CDR2: SQVTM, ANQGSEA. The trim removed 4 bases at V and 5 bases at J, leaving 5 bases unmatched. The CDR3 protein is CSVVAGGAETQYF. CDR3 in DNA: TGCAGCGTTGTGGCGGGAGGGGCGGAGACCCAGTACTTC.

The chain recombines TRBV27 with TRBJ1-4; TRBD1 is a possible D gene (5 bases). The CDR3 covers 14 residues. V lost 8 bases to trimming and J lost 4 bases, with 14 bases between them. The germline gives CDR1 MNHEY, CDR2 SMNVEV (reference sequence). The CDR3 DNA follows: TGTGCCAGCCGGGACCTTACAGTTAATGAAAAACTGTTTTTT. Translated, it gives CASRDLTVNEKLFF.

About this clonotype itself: A much larger clone differs by one base, so this may be a read error. The chain couples TRBV5-1 to TRBJ2-4, with 8 bases lining up with TRBD1. With the DNA end fitting TRBJ2-7 better, the J assignment may be wrong. Germline CDR1 SGHRS, CDR2 YFSETQ. This CDR3 has 14 residues. Written as DNA, the CDR3 is TGCGCCAGCAGCCGGGGACAGGTACGCTACGAGCAGTACTTC. It yields the protein CASSRGQVRYEQYF.

This clonotype was counted between two and nine times. The genes are TRBV28 and TRBJ2-3; the D gene is possibly TRBD1 (5 bases). CDR1 is MDHEN, CDR2 SYDVKM, per germline. V was shortened by 4 bases and J by 2 bases, with 16 bases between the two germline ends. The CDR3 runs 16 residues. This CDR3 is CASSSTGALVTDTQYF. The DNA of the CDR3 is TGTGCCAGCAGTTCGACTGGGGCGCTGGTCACAGATACGCAGTATTTT.

This chain links TRBV5-5 with TRBJ2-1; possibly TRBD2 for D (5 bases). CDR1 and CDR2 (germline): SGHKS, YYEKEE (reference sequence). The CDR3 has 15 amino acids. V was shortened by 4 bases and J by 10 bases, with 21 bases between the two germline ends. The CDR3 nucleotides read TGTGCCAGCAGCCAAACGTGGGTAGGAGGATCCGAGCAGTTCTTC. Translated, it gives CASSQTWVGGSEQFF.

Only a few counts were recorded for this clonotype. The chain carries TRBV5-6 and TRBJ2-1, with 7 positions matching TRBD2. Germline V CDR1 and CDR2: SGHDT, YYEEEE. This CDR3 has 15 amino acids. Trimming took 4 bases from V and 6 from J; bases not matched to a gene: 10. CDR3 DNA: TGTGCCAGCAGCCTAAATTGGCTAGCGGTCAATGAGCAGTTCTTC. Translation gives CASSLNWLAVNEQFF.

The chain couples TRBV7-2 to TRBJ2-1; 8 positions match TRBD1. CDR1 is SGHTA, CDR2 FQGNSA, per germline. The CDR3 covers 13 residues. V lost 5 bases to trimming and J lost 12 bases; unmatched junction nucleotides: 9. Here the CDR3 DNA reads TGTGCCAGCAGCCCACAGGGGGATGTTGGGCAGTTCTTC. Translating it yields CASSPQGDVGQFF.

In this sample, this clonotype turned up many times. The J gene is TRBJ2-1, the V gene TRBV5-1, with 8 nucleotides matching TRBD2. Trimming took 4 bases from V and 5 from J; bases not matched to a gene: 8. The length of the CDR3 is 15 residues. CDR1 and CDR2 (germline): SGHRS, YFSETQ. CDR3 in DNA: TGCGCCAGCAGCCAAGTGCCGGGGGGGCACAATGAGCAGTTCTTC. This sequence encodes CASSQVPGGHNEQFF.

The J gene is TRBJ2-1, the V gene TRBV7-2; 9 bases map to TRBD1. The V segment lost 4 bases and the J segment 6 bases; nucleotides outside the gene matches: 10. This CDR3 region has 16 residues. The germline V gene encodes CDR1 SGHTA and CDR2 FQGNSA. The CDR3 region is CASSSQGGQGPNEQFF. CDR3 DNA: TGTGCCAGCAGCTCGCAAGGGGGACAGGGCCCCAATGAGCAGTTCTTC. Using reference TRBV7-2 and TRBJ2-1 for the parts outside the CDR3, the full variable domain is GAGVSQSPSNKVTEKGKDVELRCDPISGHTALYWYRQSLGQGLEFLIYFQGNSAPDKSGLPSDRFSAERTGGSVSTLTIQRTQQEDSAVYLCASSSQGGQGPNEQFFGPGTRLTVL.

V gene TRBV2 combines with J gene TRBJ2-1; possibly TRBD1 for D (5 bases). V was cut by 2 bases and J by 6 bases, with 11 bases left in between. The CDR3 consists of 14 residues. Germline loops: CDR1 SNHLY, CDR2 FYNNEI. CDR3 loop: CASSEYGASNEQFF. CDR3 bases: TGTGCCAGCAGTGAATATGGGGCTAGCAATGAGCAGTTCTTC.

This clonotype has more than one count but fewer than ten. The chain combines TRBV20-1 with TRBJ1-6; D uncertain. This CDR3 has 15 residues. Trimming cost V 1 base and J 7 bases, with 14 bases left between them. CDR1 DFQATT and CDR2 SNEGSKA come from the germline V gene (reference sequence). The CDR3 DNA is TGCAGTGCTAGAGCCGAAGACGGAACCAATTCACCCCTCCACTTT. The encoded protein is CSARAEDGTNSPLHF.

This chain connects TRBV7-2 to TRBJ1-5, with TRBD1 matching over 8 bases. CDR3 size: 15 residues. Germline CDR1 is SGHTA and CDR2 is FQGNSA. After removal of 1 base from V and 6 bases from J, the junction contained 5 bases not matched to a gene. This chain's CDR3 is CASSLGQGASQPQHF. The CDR3 bases are TGTGCCAGCAGCTTAGGGCAGGGGGCATCTCAGCCCCAGCATTTT. Drawing the rest from reference TRBV7-2 and TRBJ1-5, the complete variable domain is GAGVSQSPSNKVTEKGKDVELRCDPISGHTALYWYRQSLGQGLEFLIYFQGNSAPDKSGLPSDRFSAERTGGSVSTLTIQRTQQEDSAVYLCASSLGQGASQPQHFGDGTRLSIL.